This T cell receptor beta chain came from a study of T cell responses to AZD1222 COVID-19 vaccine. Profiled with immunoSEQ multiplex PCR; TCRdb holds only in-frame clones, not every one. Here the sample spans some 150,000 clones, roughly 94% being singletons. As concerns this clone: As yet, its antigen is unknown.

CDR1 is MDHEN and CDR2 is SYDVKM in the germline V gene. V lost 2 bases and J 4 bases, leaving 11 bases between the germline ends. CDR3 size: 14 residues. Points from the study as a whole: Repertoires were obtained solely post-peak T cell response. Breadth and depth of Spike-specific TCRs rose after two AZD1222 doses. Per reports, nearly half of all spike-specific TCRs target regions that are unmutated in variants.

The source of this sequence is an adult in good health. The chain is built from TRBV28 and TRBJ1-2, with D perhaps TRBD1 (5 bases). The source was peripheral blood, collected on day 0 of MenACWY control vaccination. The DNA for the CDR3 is TGTGCCAGCAGTTTAATCGAGGGGTTCTATGGCTACACCTTC. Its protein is CASSLIEGFYGYTF.